This TCR beta chain stems from a study of siplizumab effects on memory and regulatory T cells. Study results and limitations: With siplizumab, mappable alloreactive CD4+ clones averaged 68.8% Treg-derived, versus 25% to 30% in controls. The naive T cell population seemed more diverse than memory cells and seemed a major contributor to the alloresponse.

Note on this clone: What it binds is unknown.

Around 10^5 TCR templates per sample were sequenced. Data came from immunoSEQ multiplex PCR; TCRdb stores just in-frame clones and leaves some out. The sample contains 110,000 or so clones, about 93% of which appear only once. The CDR3 contains 13 residues. Trimming stripped 3 bases from V and 2 bases from J, with 5 bases between. Germline CDR1 reads KGHSH; CDR2 reads LQKENI. The receptor's source is a human donor in good health. The chain joins TRBV18 to TRBJ2-4; D gene unclear. Sequenced sample: non-Treg CD4+ T cells sorted from blood. CDR3 nucleotides: TGTGCCAGCTCACCCGTGACCAAAAACATTCAGTACTTC. Its protein product is CASSPVTKNIQYF. Based on the CDR3 plus reference TRBV18 and TRBJ2-4, the full variable domain is NAGVMQNPRHLVRRRGQEARLRCSPMKGHSHVYWYRQLPEEGLKFMVYLQKENIIDESGMPKERFSAEFPKEGPSILRIQQVVRGDSAAYFCASSPVTKNIQYFGAGTRLSVL.